This T cell receptor beta chain was sequenced during a study of radiotherapy plus CTLA-4 blockade in lung cancer. At the level of the study: Objective response was observed in over 15% of patients, and disease control in roughly 31%.

Libraries were prepared by immunoSEQ multiplex PCR; TCRdb keeps only in-frame clonotypes and omits some of them. The sample lists some 46,000 clones, approximately 80% occurring once. Study-wide findings and caveats: Early clonal dynamics of blood T cells, together with interferon-beta, were reported as the best response predictor. Expansion in blood of tumor-derived TCR clones was seen after radiotherapy plus ipilimumab.

Patients had chemo-refractory metastatic non-small-cell lung cancer and received focal radiation plus CTLA-4 blockade that used ipilimumab. The germline CDR1 and CDR2 sequences are MDHEN and SYDVKM. The V and J ends lost 6 bases and 5 bases, in that order; junction bases with no gene match: 8. The CDR3 is made up of 14 amino acids. Worth noting for this clone: Its target is not known.

The sample in question was peripheral blood, obtained from a patient treated with radiotherapy plus ipilimumab. The chain joins TRBV28 to TRBJ2-3; 7 bases match TRBD1. The sequence derives from a human donor with non-small cell lung cancer whose response to radiotherapy plus ipilimumab could not be evaluated. CDR3 nucleotides: TGTGCCAGCAGCCCAGACAGGGCAGGAGATACGCAGTATTTT. This codes for CASSPDRAGDTQYF.